What follows describes a single TCR beta chain. The data stem from a study of OX40 agonist ivuxolimab in advanced cancers. The CDR3 runs 15 residues. Germline V gene sequence: CDR1 SGHRS, CDR2 YFSETQ. The trim removed 0 bases at V and 7 bases at J, leaving 10 bases unmatched. Clones were read by immunoSEQ multiplex PCR, and TCRdb kept only the in-frame ones, dropping some. The table shows approximately 11,000 clones, with approximately 69% occurring only once. This receptor was taken from an adult with an advanced solid tumor such as melanoma, head and neck, liver or kidney cancer. The V and J genes are TRBV5-1 and TRBJ2-7, with 7 nucleotides matching TRBD1. The starting material was CD4+ or CD8+ T cells sorted from blood, obtained in a trial of the OX40 agonist ivuxolimab. CDR3 in amino acids: CASSLGAGTALEQYF. DNA of the CDR3: TGCGCCAGCAGCTTGGGGGCCGGGACAGCGTTAGAGCAGTACTTC.